Below are 26 T cell receptor beta chains sequenced from a single sample in a study of T cell changes during pregnancy in multiple sclerosis. Only in-frame clones appear in the TCRdb table, and some are missing; sequencing was by immunoSEQ multiplex PCR. The sample has 65,000 to 95,000 clones, under 95% seen once. The material was peripheral blood, obtained after pregnancy. The source of these receptors is a female donor in good health, enrolled as a control in a pregnancy study.

This rearrangement joins TRBV30 to TRBJ1-1; D is unresolved. Germline V lookup: CDR1 GTSNPN, CDR2 SVGIG (reference sequence). This CDR3 has 11 residues. Trimming cost V 5 bases and J 4 bases, with 8 bases left between them. CDR3 amino acids: CAWVPLTEAFF. In DNA form, the CDR3 reads TGTGCCTGGGTCCCCCTCACTGAAGCTTTCTTT.

The chain employs TRBV11-1 and TRBJ2-3; 9 nucleotides match TRBD2. The CDR3 consists of 14 residues. With 5 bases clipped from V and 2 bases from J, the junction kept 2 bases outside the gene matches. Germline V CDR1 and CDR2: SGHAT, FQDESV (reference sequence). The CDR3 region has the DNA TGTGCCAGCAGCCCGGGACTAGCCACAGATACGCAGTATTTT. This gives the protein CASSPGLATDTQYF.

The gene calls are TRBV28 and TRBJ1-1; D is ambiguous. CDR1 and CDR2 (germline): MDHEN, SYDVKM. The CDR3 is made up of 12 amino acids. Trimming removed 6 bases at V and 8 bases at J, with 13 bases between. CDR3 DNA sequence: TGTGCCAGCAGGAACCTGGCCAGGGAAGCTTTCTTT. Protein product: CASRNLAREAFF.

The genes are TRBV18 and TRBJ1-4; D might be TRBD1 (5 bases). The V end lost 0 bases, the J end lost 7 bases, and 12 bases lay between the germline ends. The germline CDR1 and CDR2 sequences are KGHSH and LQKENI. The CDR3 is 15 residues long. The CDR3 nucleotides are TGTGCCAGCTCACCACCGAGTTCAGGGATTGAAAAACTGTTTTTT. Its translation is CASSPPSSGIEKLFF.

This sequence joins TRBV28 and TRBJ1-5; 7 nucleotides match TRBD1. CDR1 is MDHEN, CDR2 SYDVKM, per germline. J lost 3 bases, V lost 8 bases, and 4 bases had no gene match. This CDR3 has 13 amino acids. The DNA of the CDR3 is TGTGCCAGCTCGACAGGGTTCAATCAGCCCCAGCATTTT. It translates to CASSTGFNQPQHF.

This clone was observed a single time. V usage is TRBV5-1 and J usage is TRBJ1-6; no definite D call. Looked up from germline, CDR1 is SGHRS and CDR2 is YFSETQ. Trimming left V 0 bases short and J 10 bases short, with 5 bases between. CDR3 length equals 12 residues. CDR3 amino acids: CASSLDGSPLHF. Written as DNA, the CDR3 is TGCGCCAGCAGCTTGGATGGCTCACCCCTCCACTTT.

This sequence joins TRBV30 and TRBJ1-1; no clear D gene. The germline gives CDR1 GTSNPN, CDR2 SVGIG (reference sequence). CDR3 length: 13 amino acids. The germline V and J ends were trimmed by 7 bases and 3 bases, with 15 bases remaining between them. The CDR3 reads CALRARWDTEAFF. CDR3 DNA: TGTGCCTTGCGAGCGAGGTGGGACACTGAAGCTTTCTTT.

The chain carries TRBV7-9 and TRBJ2-2, with 10 nucleotides matching TRBD1. The J segment lost 4 bases and the V segment lost 10 bases, leaving 12 bases of the junction unmatched. From germline, CDR1 is SEHNR and CDR2 FQNEAQ (reference sequence). This CDR3 is 16 amino acids long. The CDR3 sequence: CATQDRGATITGELFF. CDR3 bases: TGTGCCACCCAGGACAGGGGGGCAACGATCACCGGGGAGCTGTTTTTT.

The gene calls are TRBV7-2 and TRBJ1-5, with TRBD1 matching over 12 bases. The V and J ends lost 3 bases and 6 bases, in that order; junction bases with no gene match: 3. This CDR3 region has 15 residues. Germline V gene lookup returns CDR1 SGHTA and CDR2 FQGNSA. CDR3 sequence (DNA): TGTGCCAGCAGCTTTGGGACAGGGGGCGGTCAGCCCCAGCATTTT. Its translation is CASSFGTGGGQPQHF.

The chain recombines TRBV5-6 with TRBJ1-6; TRBD1 might be the D (6 bases). The germline V and J ends were trimmed by 3 bases and 8 bases, with 15 bases remaining between them. CDR1 is SGHDT, CDR2 YYEEEE, per germline. The CDR3 runs to 15 residues. The CDR3 is CASSYWDYRDSPLHF. The DNA of the CDR3 is TGTGCCAGCAGCTACTGGGACTACAGGGATTCACCCCTCCACTTT.

V usage is TRBV11-2 and J usage is TRBJ2-1; 9 bases map to TRBD2. The germline V gene has CDR1 SGHAT and CDR2 FQNNGV. The trim removed 4 bases at V and 3 bases at J, leaving 7 bases unmatched. The CDR3 sequence is 16 residues long. CDR3 sequence: CASSSLAGADYNEQFF. The DNA of the CDR3 is TGTGCCAGCAGCTCTTTAGCGGGAGCCGACTACAATGAGCAGTTCTTC.

This clone was counted once. J is TRBJ1-3 and V is TRBV7-9, with TRBD1 identical over 7 bases. The V segment lost 6 bases and the J segment 0 bases; nucleotides outside the gene matches: 14. This CDR3 is built from 18 residues. Per germline, CDR1 SEHNR and CDR2 FQNEAQ (reference sequence). CDR3 sequence (DNA): TGTGCCAGCAGACTACCAGGCAACAGGGGTCTCTCTGGAAACACCATATATTTT. Translating gives CASRLPGNRGLSGNTIYF.

J is TRBJ2-7 and V is TRBV15, with 10 bases identical to TRBD1. The length of the CDR3 is 15 residues. Germline V gene lookup returns CDR1 LNHNV and CDR2 YYDKDF (reference sequence). Trimming cost V 3 bases and J 2 bases; bases outside gene matches: 4. The CDR3 protein is CATSRAGTGAYEQYF. The CDR3 nucleotides read TGTGCCACCAGCAGGGCCGGGACAGGGGCCTACGAGCAGTACTTC.

The chain uses TRBV10-2 and TRBJ2-3; 12 bases are shared with TRBD2. CDR1 WSHSY and CDR2 SAAADI come from the germline V gene. The CDR3 extends over 16 amino acids. The J segment lost 5 bases and the V segment lost 5 bases, leaving 8 bases of the junction unmatched. CDR3 residues: CASSRASGGAKDTQYF. The CDR3 region has the DNA TGCGCCAGCAGTCGGGCTAGCGGGGGGGCCAAAGATACGCAGTATTTT.

The table lists this clone with a count of one. The V and J genes are TRBV11-2 and TRBJ2-7; D might be TRBD1 (5 bases). Germline V gene sequence: CDR1 SGHAT, CDR2 FQNNGV. Between the trimmed V and J ends, which lost 0 bases and 5 bases, there was a span of 8 bases. The CDR3 is made up of 13 amino acids. DNA for the CDR3: TGTGCCAGCAGCTTAGACAGGGTCCACGAGCAGTACTTC. Translation: CASSLDRVHEQYF.

The V gene is TRBV10-1, the J gene TRBJ2-4; perhaps TRBD1 as D (6 bases). Germline V lookup: CDR1 WNHNN, CDR2 SYGVQD (reference sequence). With 6 bases removed from V and 0 bases from J, the gap between germline ends came to 9 bases. This CDR3 region has 14 residues. CDR3 nucleotide sequence: TGCGCCAGCAGGGGACACCTAGCCAAAAACATTCAGTACTTC. Protein product: CASRGHLAKNIQYF.

This chain links TRBV15 with TRBJ2-4, with 9 bases matching TRBD2. The germline V gene has CDR1 LNHNV and CDR2 YYDKDF (reference sequence). J gave up 8 bases and V 1 base, and 12 bases lay outside the gene matches. This CDR3 is built from 17 residues. The CDR3 region has the DNA TGTGCCACCAGCAGAGTTCCAGCGGGGGGCATTACGGACATTCAGTACTTC. Its translation is CATSRVPAGGITDIQYF.

The gene calls are TRBV30 and TRBJ2-5, with TRBD1 matching over 8 bases. CDR1 and CDR2 from the germline V gene are GTSNPN and SVGIG (reference sequence). J lost 2 bases, V lost 8 bases, and 7 bases had no gene match. This CDR3 is 13 amino acids long. DNA of the CDR3: TGTGCCCAGATTACAGGGGGTCAAGAGACCCAGTACTTC. This sequence encodes CAQITGGQETQYF.

This clone was seen just once. The V and J genes are TRBV6-5 and TRBJ2-7, with 7 bases matching TRBD1. The CDR3 has 14 amino acids. Germline lookup yields CDR1 MNHEY and CDR2 SVGAGI. Trimming removed 2 bases from V and 2 bases from J; junction bases left unmatched: 3. Here the CDR3 reads CASSYTGQTYEQYF. The CDR3 coding sequence is TGTGCCAGCAGTTACACGGGACAGACCTACGAGCAGTACTTC.

This rearrangement joins TRBV19 to TRBJ1-2, with a weak D call TRBD1 (6 bases). The CDR3 covers 13 residues. Germline V gives CDR1 LNHDA, CDR2 SQIVND (reference sequence). Trimming removed 6 bases from V and 4 bases from J, with 12 bases in between. In DNA, the CDR3 is TGTGCCAGTAGCCGGGGGGGCTTCTATGGCTACACCTTC. Translating gives CASSRGGFYGYTF.

This clone was observed a handful of times. This sequence joins TRBV2 and TRBJ1-1; the match to TRBD1 covers 8 bases. Trimming cost V 5 bases and J 4 bases; bases outside gene matches: 6. Germline CDR1 reads SNHLY; CDR2 reads FYNNEI. There are 14 residues in the CDR3. This chain's CDR3 is CASSSQGAGTEAFF. For the CDR3, the DNA is TGTGCCAGCAGTTCCCAGGGGGCTGGCACTGAAGCTTTCTTT.

The chain uses TRBV5-1 and TRBJ2-1, with TRBD1 identical over 11 bases. Germline assignment: CDR1 SGHRS and CDR2 YFSETQ. With V trimmed by 2 bases and J by 7 bases, 5 bases remained unmatched. The CDR3 is 15 amino acids. CDR3 loop: CASSFGGTGGNEQFF. CDR3 in DNA: TGCGCCAGCAGCTTCGGGGGGACAGGGGGGAATGAGCAGTTCTTC.

This clone was found many times. This rearrangement joins TRBV4-2 to TRBJ2-1, with 9 bases aligning to TRBD2. Germline lookup yields CDR1 LGHNA and CDR2 YNFKEQ. CDR3 size: 15 residues. The ends lost 7 bases at V and 6 bases at J; junction bases unmatched: 10. In DNA form, the CDR3 reads TGTGCCAGCACGGAGGGGACTAGCACCTCCAATGAGCAGTTCTTC. It is translated as CASTEGTSTSNEQFF.

The chain is built from TRBV4-2 and TRBJ1-1; possibly TRBD1 for D (5 bases). The CDR3 has 15 amino acids. Germline CDR1 LGHNA, CDR2 YNFKEQ. The V and J ends lost 5 bases and 1 base respectively, with 14 bases between them. CDR3 residues: CASSARQTSNTEAFF. In DNA, the CDR3 is TGTGCCAGCAGCGCTCGACAGACCTCGAACACTGAAGCTTTCTTT.

This clone was seen only a few times. This sequence joins TRBV2 and TRBJ2-6, with D possibly being TRBD1 (6 bases). The CDR3 runs 15 residues. V gave up 9 bases and J gave up 4 bases, with 16 bases separating them. Germline V gene data show CDR1 as SNHLY and CDR2 as FYNNEI. The CDR3 spells CASTLPGAGANVLTF. CDR3 nucleotide sequence: TGTGCCAGTACGCTCCCAGGGGCCGGGGCCAACGTCCTGACTTTC.

The J gene is TRBJ2-7, the V gene TRBV27; weak D call: TRBD2 (5 bases). There are 13 residues in the CDR3. Per germline, CDR1 MNHEY and CDR2 SMNVEV (reference sequence). V gave up 3 bases and J gave up 7 bases, with 13 bases separating them. The CDR3 sequence is CASSLGSDREQYF. The DNA for the CDR3 is TGTGCCAGCAGTTTGGGGAGCGACCGGGAGCAGTACTTC.